This TCR beta chain is drawn from a study of cytomegalovirus exposure and HLA in healthy donors (dated by TCRdb to about 2017). Describing the broader study: According to an earlier analysis of 550 to 700 of the donors, 150 million to 200 million T cells yielded roughly 110 million unique TCR beta sequences and more than 250 Gb of sequence data. Roughly 300 gigabases of sequencing data and approximately 93 million unique TCR sequences were included in an early release covering about 700 HLA-typed donors. Among the approximately 430 genotyped donors, around 81% belonged to the genetic ancestry cluster associated with self-reported Caucasian donors. The study aimed to test whether cataloging public T cell receptors could reveal signatures of past pathogen exposure. The T cell repertoires of 666 subjects were profiled by immunosequencing and related to cytomegalovirus serostatus. Along with the roughly 610-subject first cohort, a separate validation cohort of over a hundred different subjects was used. The study combined high-throughput TCR immunosequencing, statistical association of individual TCRs with disease status, and machine learning to predict cytomegalovirus infection status. A later analysis re-examined previously published TCR beta repertoires from about 700 donors and added high-resolution HLA genotyping to investigate patterns of TCR occurrence. Rather than using new phenotypic data, the later analysis identified candidate immune exposures from TCR beta sequences and from how often those sequences occurred across donors. An earlier analysis of 500 to 650 of the donors applied high-throughput TCR beta sequencing to assess whether each TCR beta V gene segment acted as functional or pseudogenic. Donor age, sex, ethnicity and CMV serostatus were compiled together with the repertoire data. Genome-wide SNP genotypes for about 65% of the roughly 670 donors were used in a later genetic analysis, which treated that subset as a discovery cohort. All discovery cohort repertoires had been generated on a single sequencing platform. Class I and class II HLA loci were covered by the typing at four-digit resolution. Typing coverage differed by locus: A, B, C, DRB1 and DQB1 were typed in about 629-640 donors, DQA1 in 522, DPA1 in 606, and DPB1 in 400 to 480. Because of strong linkage in the cohort, roughly five DR-DQ haplotypes were treated as single units for association and clustering. On average, around 230,000 unique TCR beta nucleotide sequences were sequenced per donor among more than 350 genotyped donors of the cohort, with roughly 18% of those sequences being non-productive.

Findings and caveats that apply to the study as a whole: In vitro tests confirmed that three of the cytomegalovirus-associated TCR beta chains recognize cytomegalovirus antigens. For the cohort, immune exposure information was limited to CMV serostatus. Linkage disequilibrium might explain the correlated functional status among segregating V segments, but an unknown experimental factor could not be excluded. Compared with equally common non-associated chains, HLA-associated TCR beta chains in a later analysis were more clonally expanded and had lower generation probabilities. The classifier was reported to diagnose cytomegalovirus status with high specificity and sensitivity in both the original cohort and the validation cohort. In an earlier analysis of around 500 of the donors, most TCR beta V segments appeared in productive rearrangements about 90% or about 30% of the time, broadly matching IMGT annotations. Some IMGT-functional V segments, including TRBV6-2 and TRBV6-3, could not be told apart with the 87-base-pair reads, so those segments were excluded. The presence/absence analyses assumed that sequencing depth was roughly uniform across donors, and that assumption may not be true. According to a later analysis, most CMV-associated TCR beta chains appeared to be HLA-restricted, and the HLA associations seemed to be driven largely by CMV exposure. When HLA alleles, especially DR and DQ, strongly co-occurred, attributing TCR associations to individual alleles was difficult. Most TCR sequences were observed very rarely across donors, whereas some public TCRs were present in many individuals. In a later analysis, around 17,000 TCR beta sequences were associated with specific HLA alleles at a false discovery rate of 0.05. In a later genetic analysis, fewer N-insertions in productive TCRs were reported among donors in an Asian-associated ancestry cluster than the approximately 710-donor mean. Only TCR beta chains were sequenced in this cohort, and the absence of alpha or paired-chain data limited detectable features. The authors suggested that the approach could potentially be generalized to other disease states and immunological phenotypes. A later analysis found that TCR association rates varied across HLA loci, with DRB1 alleles showing the most associated TCRs and HLA-C alleles the fewest. Because HLA typing was unavailable for some donors at each locus, only the typed subset was used in association tests. A group of highly shared sequence variants was considered likely to be a technical artifact of the sequencing pipeline. A later analysis reported that several top co-occurrence clusters appeared linked to parvovirus B19, influenza, CMV and Epstein-Barr virus. The earlier analysis of nearly 600 of the donors excluded approximately 17 rarely observed V segments, including chromosome 9 orphons, because counts were too low. A total of some 180 TCR beta chains were listed by the study as associated with cytomegalovirus. An association between a missense DCLRE1C variant and V-gene and J-gene trimming of TCR beta chains was found in a later genetic analysis and replicated in an independent cohort. A further reported finding was that TCR beta sequences accurately predicted the HLA-A and HLA-B alleles for most subjects in the first cohort.

Library preparation used the immunoSEQ multiplex PCR assay. The multiplex PCR relied on a mix of 60 forward primers for TCR Vbeta segments and 13 reverse primers for TCR Jbeta segments. The CDR3 region of rearranged TCR beta genes was amplified from genomic DNA by a multiplex PCR assay. The amplified TCR beta libraries were sequenced on the Illumina HiSeq System as 87-base-pair reads. The study's processing was this. A later analysis tallied roughly 80 million unique TCR beta chains across the 700 or so repertoires, and about 10 million of those chains were shared by two or more donors. To remove PCR and sequencing errors, raw reads were error-corrected and collapsed into unique sequences using a nearest-neighbor algorithm that merged closely related sequences. V, D and J gene segments were assigned by aligning CDR3 sequences to IMGT reference sequences. Each retained sequence needed at least a six-nucleotide match to both a V gene segment and a J gene segment. A rearrangement was called productive if the CDR3 had no stop codons and remained in frame with V and J, and every other rearrangement was called non-productive. Following IMGT convention, CDR3 was defined as the stretch from the second conserved V-encoded cysteine to the conserved J-encoded phenylalanine. In an earlier analysis of around 540 of the donors, sequences lacking an unambiguous match to a single V gene segment were excluded. An earlier analysis of about 600 of the donors called V segments functional above 56.7% productive rearrangements and segregating when the between-donor standard deviation exceeded 5%. To diagnose cytomegalovirus status from the catalog of TCR beta chain sequences, a statistical classification framework was built. In a later analysis, TCR nucleotide sequences were compared against IMGT/GENE-DB human TR gene sequences so that V and J genes could be assigned. In a later analysis, CDR3 sequences and most-parsimonious VDJ recombination scenarios were assigned using the TCRdist pipeline. In a later analysis, every TCR beta chain was defined by the combination of its CDR3 amino acid sequence and its V-gene family, and reads without a unique V-gene family were dropped. A later analysis removed 550 to 650 highly shared, low-generation-probability nucleotide sequences to deal with suspected cross-contamination and a sequencing artifact. For each public chain, a later analysis derived a clonal expansion index from normalized ranks of inferred template counts within each repertoire. In a later analysis, generation probabilities were computed using a VDJ recombination model fitted to out-of-frame rearrangements, and the results were checked against IGoR. In a later analysis, TCR-TCR, TCR-HLA and TCR-CMV co-occurrence was scored with hypergeometric tests, and a repertoire-size bias correction was applied to TCR pairs. A later analysis estimated false discovery rates by permuting HLA or CMV assignments 20 times. In a later analysis, co-occurring TCRs were grouped with DBSCAN, and TCRdist sequence similarity was added when clustering was performed within HLA-allele-positive subsets. For co-occurrence clustering, repertoires with fewer than 30,000 or more than 120,000 public chains were excluded, along with 4 to 6 repertoires with anomalous nucleotide sharing. TCRdb took this table from immuneACCESS and kept in-frame rearrangements with V and J called. Such tables lack part of the clones; where checked against another copy, unresolved V genes explain under half of the gap, and the rest is unexplained. V and J calls and clone size are given by that table; D and trimming were obtained from the DNA. The sample has about 130,000 clones on record, about 76% of them singletons. Jointly, the top ten make up less than 15% of the sample.

The germline V gene yields SGHTA for CDR1 and FQGNSA for CDR2. The CDR3 runs 15 residues from the cysteine to the phenylalanine. CDR3 DNA is the only sequence kept; it has 45 bases, read in frame from the first base. The germline V and J ends show losses of 3 bases and 2 bases respectively, and no gene match explains 3 bases of the junction. The cohort consisted of 600 to 750 healthy bone marrow donors. Cohort members were all nominally healthy when sampled, although unrecorded immune exposures were likely present. The donor tested CMV seropositive and was one of the 289 seropositive cohort members. Every donor gave a peripheral blood sample, and the peripheral blood mononuclear cells from that sample were used for TCR beta sequencing. The Qiagen DNeasy Blood Extraction Kit was used to extract genomic DNA from the blood cell samples. Worth noting for this clone: Its antigen remains unidentified. No clone much larger than this one lies a single base away; base qualities are absent.

This TCR was sampled from a woman in her sixties or seventies in good health and CMV-seropositive. This sequence uses TRBV7-2 and TRBJ2-2, with 7 central nucleotides matching TRBD1. Sequencing was carried out using PBMCs. The sequence in DNA is TGTGCCAGCAGCTTCCGGGACAGCAACACCGGGGAGCTGTTTTTT. It encodes CASSFRDSNTGELFF.